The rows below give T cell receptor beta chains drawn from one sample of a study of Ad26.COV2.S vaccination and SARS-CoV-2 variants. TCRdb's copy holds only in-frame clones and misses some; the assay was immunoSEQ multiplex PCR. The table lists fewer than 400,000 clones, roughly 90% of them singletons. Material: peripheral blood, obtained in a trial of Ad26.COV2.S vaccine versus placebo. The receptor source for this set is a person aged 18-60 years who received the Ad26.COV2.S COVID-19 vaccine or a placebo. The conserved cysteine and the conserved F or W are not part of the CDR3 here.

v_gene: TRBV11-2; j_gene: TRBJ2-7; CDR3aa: ASSRSRDRPYEQY
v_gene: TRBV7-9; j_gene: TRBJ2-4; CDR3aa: ASSLRAGGAKNIQY
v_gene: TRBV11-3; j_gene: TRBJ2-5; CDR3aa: ASSLLAGLQETQY
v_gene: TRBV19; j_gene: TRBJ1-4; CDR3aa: ASSLTREKLF
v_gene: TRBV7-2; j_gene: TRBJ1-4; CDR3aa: ASSSGGTNEKLF
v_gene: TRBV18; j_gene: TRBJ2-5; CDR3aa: ASSPRRETQY
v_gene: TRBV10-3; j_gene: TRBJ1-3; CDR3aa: AISGGPGNTIY
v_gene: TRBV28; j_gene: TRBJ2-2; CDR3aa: ASKSQVNTGELF
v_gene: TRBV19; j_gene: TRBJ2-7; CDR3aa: ASSIRLADYEQY
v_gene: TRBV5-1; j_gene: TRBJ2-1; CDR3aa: ASSLPGDNEQF
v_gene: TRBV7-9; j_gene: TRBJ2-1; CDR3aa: ATPADEQF
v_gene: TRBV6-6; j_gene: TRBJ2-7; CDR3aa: ASSWERPYEQY
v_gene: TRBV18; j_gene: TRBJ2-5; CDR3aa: ASSPLGGSETQY
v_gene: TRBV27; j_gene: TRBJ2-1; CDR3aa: ASSLSGGRLNEQF
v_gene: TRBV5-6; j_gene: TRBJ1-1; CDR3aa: ASSSDTGATEAF
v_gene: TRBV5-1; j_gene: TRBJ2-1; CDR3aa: ASSDPAGTSVSYNEQF
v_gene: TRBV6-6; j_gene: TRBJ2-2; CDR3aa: ASSPLDPNTGELF
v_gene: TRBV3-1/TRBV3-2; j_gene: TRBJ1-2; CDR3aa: ASSPTGGGYGYT
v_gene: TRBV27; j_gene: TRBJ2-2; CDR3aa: ASSLLVTGELF
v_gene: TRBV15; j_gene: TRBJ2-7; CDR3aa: ATSREAQSSYEQY
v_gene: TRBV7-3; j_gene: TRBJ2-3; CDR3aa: ASSPTGPNTQY
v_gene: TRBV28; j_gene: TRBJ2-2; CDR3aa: ASSLFIRNTGELF
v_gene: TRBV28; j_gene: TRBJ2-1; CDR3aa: ASSTRHITSGKKFNEQF
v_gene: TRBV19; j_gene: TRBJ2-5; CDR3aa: ASSSGSKRETQY
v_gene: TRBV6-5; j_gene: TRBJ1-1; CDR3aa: ASSYFSRGNTEAF
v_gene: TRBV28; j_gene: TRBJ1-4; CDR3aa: ASSLGQVEKLF
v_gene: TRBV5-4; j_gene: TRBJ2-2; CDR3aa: ASSLPQGRGSPGELF
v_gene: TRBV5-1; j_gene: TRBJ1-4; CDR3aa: ASGRDGNEKLF
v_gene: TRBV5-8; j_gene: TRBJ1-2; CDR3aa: ASSLAEPSH
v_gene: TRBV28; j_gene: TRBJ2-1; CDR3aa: ASSSSTSGSRNEQF
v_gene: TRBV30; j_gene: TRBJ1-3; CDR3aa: AWSRDLGGNTIY
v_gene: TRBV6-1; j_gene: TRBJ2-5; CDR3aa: ASSESGRETQY
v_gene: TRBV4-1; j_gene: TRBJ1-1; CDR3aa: ASSQSPQGWTEAF
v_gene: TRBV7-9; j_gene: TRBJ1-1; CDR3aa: ASSRGGTEAF
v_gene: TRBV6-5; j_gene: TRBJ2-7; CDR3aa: ASSSHDSYEQY
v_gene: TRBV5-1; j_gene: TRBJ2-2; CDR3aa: ASSLNVQVNTGELF
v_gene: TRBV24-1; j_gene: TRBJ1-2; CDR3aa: ATSEDNYGYT
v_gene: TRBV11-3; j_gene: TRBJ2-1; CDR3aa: ASSRGGAGSYNEQF